This is a list of T cell receptor beta chains from one sample in a study of blood T cell repertoires in COVID-19. Measured with immunoSEQ multiplex PCR; TCRdb has only the in-frame clones, and not every one. Counted here are 20,000 or so clones, 86% occurring once; the ten biggest clones make up 9.5% to 15%. Sequencing was done on a sample of peripheral blood. These receptors all stem from a woman older than 75 with active or convalescent COVID-19. CDR3s include the opening cysteine and the closing phenylalanine or tryptophan. The order of the fields is V gene, D gene, clone size, J gene, CDR3 DNA, CDR3 protein. D genes are given only for firm matches. Expanded clones get a size class; other rows say once, few or many, or leave the size out.

V gene: TRBV6-1; D gene: .; clone size: .; J gene: TRBJ1-1; CDR3 DNA: TGTGCCAGCAGTGATATCATCTCCCCGGGAGCTTTCTTT; CDR3 protein: CASSDIISPGAFF
V gene: TRBV30; D gene: TRBD2; clone size: .; J gene: TRBJ2-7; CDR3 DNA: TGTGCCCACGGGAGGGGATACGAGCAGTACTTC; CDR3 protein: CAHGRGYEQYF
V gene: TRBV28; D gene: .; clone size: .; J gene: TRBJ1-5; CDR3 DNA: TGTGCCAGCAGGGTACAGGGAAGCAATCAGCCCCAGCATTTT; CDR3 protein: CASRVQGSNQPQHF
V gene: TRBV18; D gene: .; clone size: .; J gene: TRBJ2-1; CDR3 DNA: TGTGCCAGCTCCCCAGGGGGGGCACGCTCCTACAATGAGCAGTTCTTC; CDR3 protein: CASSPGGARSYNEQFF
V gene: TRBV7-2; D gene: TRBD1; clone size: .; J gene: TRBJ1-6; CDR3 DNA: TGTGCCAGCAGCCAACAGACAGGGACTAGCTCACCCCTCCACTTT; CDR3 protein: CASSQQTGTSSPLHF
V gene: TRBV7-9; D gene: TRBD1; clone size: once; J gene: TRBJ1-5; CDR3 DNA: TGTGCCAGCAGCTGGCCGGACAGGTTTAGCAATCAGCCCCAGCATTTT; CDR3 protein: CASSWPDRFSNQPQHF
V gene: TRBV5-1; D gene: TRBD1; clone size: .; J gene: TRBJ2-7; CDR3 DNA: TGCGCCAGCAGCTTGGTGGGACAGGCCTACGAGCAGTACTTC; CDR3 protein: CASSLVGQAYEQYF
V gene: TRBV9; D gene: TRBD2; clone size: few; J gene: TRBJ2-1; CDR3 DNA: TGTGCCAGCAGCGAACGGACTAGCGCATACAATGAGCAGTTCTTC; CDR3 protein: CASSERTSAYNEQFF
V gene: TRBV6-1; D gene: .; clone size: .; J gene: TRBJ2-5; CDR3 DNA: TGTGCCAGCAGTGAAGCGGTGGGGGCACGGGAGACCCAGTACTTC; CDR3 protein: CASSEAVGARETQYF
V gene: TRBV20-1; D gene: TRBD1; clone size: .; J gene: TRBJ2-7; CDR3 DNA: TGCAGTGCTGACAGGGGGCGCGAGCAGTACTTC; CDR3 protein: CSADRGREQYF
V gene: TRBV29-1; D gene: .; clone size: .; J gene: TRBJ1-5; CDR3 DNA: TGCAGCGTTGTTTTGGTCGGGGGTACGGGTCAGCCCCAGCATTTT; CDR3 protein: CSVVLVGGTGQPQHF
V gene: TRBV5-1; D gene: .; clone size: .; J gene: TRBJ1-4; CDR3 DNA: TGCGCCAGCAGCTTCAGTTCAACTAATGAAAAACTGTTTTTT; CDR3 protein: CASSFSSTNEKLFF
V gene: TRBV5-5; D gene: TRBD2; clone size: once; J gene: TRBJ2-4; CDR3 DNA: TGTGCCAGCAGCTTGAATCTAGCGGGGTCCCCGGAAAACATTCAGTACTTC; CDR3 protein: CASSLNLAGSPENIQYF
V gene: TRBV14; D gene: .; clone size: once; J gene: TRBJ2-7; CDR3 DNA: TGTGCCAGCAGCCAAGCAATTGGCACCACCTACGAGCAGTACTTC; CDR3 protein: CASSQAIGTTYEQYF
V gene: TRBV5-5; D gene: .; clone size: .; J gene: TRBJ2-7; CDR3 DNA: TGTGCCAGCAGCAGGATTCTAGACCGGAAGATGTCCTACGAGCAGTACTTC; CDR3 protein: CASSRILDRKMSYEQYF
V gene: TRBV13; D gene: .; clone size: .; J gene: TRBJ2-7; CDR3 DNA: TGTGCCAGCAGCTCACAAGGCGGCTACGAGCAGTACTTC; CDR3 protein: CASSSQGGYEQYF
V gene: TRBV9; D gene: .; clone size: .; J gene: TRBJ2-5; CDR3 DNA: TGTGCCAGCAGCGTAGATGTAAGGGGAGAGACCCAGTACTTC; CDR3 protein: CASSVDVRGETQYF
V gene: TRBV3-1/TRBV3-2; D gene: TRBD1; clone size: .; J gene: TRBJ1-4; CDR3 DNA: TGTGCCAGCAGCAAACAGGGGGCGACTAATGAAAAACTGTTTTTT; CDR3 protein: CASSKQGATNEKLFF
V gene: TRBV11-1; D gene: TRBD1; clone size: .; J gene: TRBJ2-1; CDR3 DNA: TGTGCCAGCAGGCAGTCTTCTTACAGGGGGCCGAATGAGCAGTTCTTC; CDR3 protein: CASRQSSYRGPNEQFF
V gene: TRBV27; D gene: .; clone size: .; J gene: TRBJ1-2; CDR3 DNA: TGTGCCAGCAGTAGAAACAGAGAAGCTAACTATGGCTACACCTTC; CDR3 protein: CASSRNREANYGYTF
V gene: TRBV6-1; D gene: .; clone size: .; J gene: TRBJ1-3; CDR3 DNA: TGTGCCAGCAGTGGCGGATTTCGTCGCCAAATGGGAAACACCATATATTTT; CDR3 protein: CASSGGFRRQMGNTIYF
V gene: TRBV28; D gene: .; clone size: .; J gene: TRBJ1-6; CDR3 DNA: TGTGCCAGCAGCCTAGGTTCGGCGGAGGGATCACCCCTCCACTTT; CDR3 protein: CASSLGSAEGSPLHF
V gene: TRBV2; D gene: TRBD1; clone size: .; J gene: TRBJ1-1; CDR3 DNA: TGTGCCAGCAGTGGGGACAGGGGCATTTATATGAACACTGAAGCTTTCTTT; CDR3 protein: CASSGDRGIYMNTEAFF
V gene: TRBV6-1; D gene: TRBD1; clone size: .; J gene: TRBJ1-4; CDR3 DNA: TGTGCCAGCAGTGAGGGACAGGGTTTTGAAAAACTGTTTTTT; CDR3 protein: CASSEGQGFEKLFF
V gene: TRBV29-1; D gene: TRBD1; clone size: .; J gene: TRBJ2-7; CDR3 DNA: TGCAGCGTTGGGGGGACAGGGTTAGGCTACGAGCAGTACTTC; CDR3 protein: CSVGGTGLGYEQYF
V gene: TRBV5-1; D gene: .; clone size: .; J gene: TRBJ1-4; CDR3 DNA: TGCGCCAGCAGCCCTGTCGGGTCTGCGAATGAAAAACTGTTTTTT; CDR3 protein: CASSPVGSANEKLFF
V gene: TRBV28; D gene: .; clone size: once; J gene: TRBJ1-2; CDR3 DNA: TGTGCCAGCAGTTTTAGCTGGCAGGGGCATGGCTACACCTTC; CDR3 protein: CASSFSWQGHGYTF
V gene: TRBV15; D gene: .; clone size: .; J gene: TRBJ1-6; CDR3 DNA: TGTGCCACCAGCAGAGATCTGGGGCAGGGTAATTCACCCCTCCACTTT; CDR3 protein: CATSRDLGQGNSPLHF
V gene: TRBV6-5; D gene: .; clone size: .; J gene: TRBJ2-3; CDR3 DNA: TGTGCCAGCAGCGTTTATACAGATACGCAGTATTTT; CDR3 protein: CASSVYTDTQYF
V gene: TRBV2; D gene: TRBD2; clone size: few; J gene: TRBJ2-7; CDR3 DNA: TGTGCCAGCAGAGGCGGAATAGCGGGTGTAATCGTCTACGAGCAGTACTTC; CDR3 protein: CASRGGIAGVIVYEQYF
V gene: TRBV10-3; D gene: TRBD1; clone size: once; J gene: TRBJ1-1; CDR3 DNA: TGTGCCATCAGTGAGGCCCGGACAGGAGGGAACACTGAAGCTTTCTTT; CDR3 protein: CAISEARTGGNTEAFF
V gene: TRBV11-2; D gene: TRBD1; clone size: .; J gene: TRBJ2-7; CDR3 DNA: TGTGCCAGCAGCTCGGGGGGGACAGGGGCTTCCTACGGGCAGTACTTC; CDR3 protein: CASSSGGTGASYGQYF